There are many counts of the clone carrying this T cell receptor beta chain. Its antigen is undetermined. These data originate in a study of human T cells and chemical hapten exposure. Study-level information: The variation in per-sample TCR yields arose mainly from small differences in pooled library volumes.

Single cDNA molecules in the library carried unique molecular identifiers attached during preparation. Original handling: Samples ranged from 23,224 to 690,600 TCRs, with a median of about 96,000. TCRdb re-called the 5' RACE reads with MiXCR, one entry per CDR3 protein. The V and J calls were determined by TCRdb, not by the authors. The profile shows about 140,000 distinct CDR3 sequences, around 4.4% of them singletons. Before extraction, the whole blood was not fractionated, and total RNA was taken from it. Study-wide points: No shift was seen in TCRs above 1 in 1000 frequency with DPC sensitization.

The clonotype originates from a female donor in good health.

The CDR3 bases are TGTGCCAGCAGTGAGGGGGCCCGACAGGGGAGTTCACCCCTCCACTTT. It encodes CASSEGARQGSSPLHF. The J gene is TRBJ1-6, the V gene TRBV2; 8 positions agree with TRBD1. V shed 3 bases and J 9 bases; nucleotides not matched to a gene: 10. Germline V lookup: CDR1 SNHLY, CDR2 FYNNEI. The CDR3 spans 16 residues.